This T cell receptor (beta chain) was documented in a study of shared clonotypes between healthy human individuals. Study-level background: The plates for each donor numbered three CD4 naive, three CD4 memory, two CD8 naive and one CD8 memory. Overall study findings and caveats: Rarefaction gave evidence that sorted-subset sequencing remained incomplete despite large depth. Estimated clonotype richness was generally higher in naive than memory subsets. Non-shared clonotypes were found to have lower generation probabilities than the clonotypes that were shared by all four of the sorted-subset donors.

A note on this clone: The antigen is not known.

This CDR3 contains 15 residues. V dropped 5 bases and J dropped 6; count of bases not matched to a gene: 13. Germline CDR1 SGHDT, CDR2 YYEEEE. TCRdb's copy holds only in-frame clones and misses some; the assay was immunoSEQ multiplex PCR. The sample lists roughly 680,000 clones; 55% to 75% were seen once. The source material was memory CD4+ T cells sorted from blood. Documented subset: CD45RA-negative fraction. The TCR was taken from a woman in her twenties or thirties in good health. The rearrangement uses TRBV5-6 and TRBJ2-7, with 8 bases identical to TRBD2. The CDR3 DNA follows: TGTGCCAGCAGTTGGGGTAGCGGGGCAGTTCCCGAGCAGTACTTC. Protein sequence: CASSWGSGAVPEQYF.